This T cell receptor beta chain was identified in a study of beta chain features in type 1 diabetes. The overall study: Sorted cell examination encompassed 100,000,000 or so cells across all samples.

Looked up from germline, CDR1 is GTSNPN and CDR2 is SVGIG (reference sequence). This CDR3 has 14 amino acids. The V and J ends lost 0 bases and 4 bases respectively, with 12 bases between them. Every bit of the isolated RNA underwent reverse transcription, so sequencing read expressed TCRB transcripts. Data came from immunoSEQ multiplex PCR; TCRdb stores just in-frame clones and leaves some out. The sample yields around 240,000 clones, over 65% seen once. The sequence came from a man in his thirties or forties in good health. The sequencing sample was made of naive CD4+ T cells from blood. The chain combines TRBV30 with TRBJ2-5; D is possibly TRBD2 (5 bases). The CDR3 nucleotides are TGTGCCTGGAGTGTATTAGCGAATGGAGAGACCCAGTACTTC. Translated: CAWSVLANGETQYF.